Given below is one TCR beta chain in context. This entry belongs to a study of blood T cell repertoires in COVID-19. Whole-study context: Sites across the United States, Italy and Spain contributed samples from acute and convalescent COVID-19. PBMCs, B-cell-depleted T cells, or T cells provided the cDNA or gDNA that made up the material.

Measured with immunoSEQ multiplex PCR; TCRdb has only the in-frame clones, and not every one. Of 120,000 to 150,000 clones in the sample, around nine tenths are singletons; the top ten hold 8% to 9%. The ends were cut back, 6 bases at V and 6 bases at J, with 16 bases in the middle. CDR1 is MNHEY and CDR2 is SVGEGT in the germline V gene. The CDR3 totals 14 residues. The gene calls are TRBV6-2 or TRBV6-3 and TRBJ2-3; D might be TRBD2 (5 bases). This TCR was recovered from a woman between 45 and 65 years old with active or convalescent COVID-19. The sequencing input was peripheral blood. The CDR3: CASSRPEGSDTQYF. As DNA, the CDR3 is TGTGCCAGCAGCCGGCCTGAGGGTTCGGATACGCAGTATTTT.